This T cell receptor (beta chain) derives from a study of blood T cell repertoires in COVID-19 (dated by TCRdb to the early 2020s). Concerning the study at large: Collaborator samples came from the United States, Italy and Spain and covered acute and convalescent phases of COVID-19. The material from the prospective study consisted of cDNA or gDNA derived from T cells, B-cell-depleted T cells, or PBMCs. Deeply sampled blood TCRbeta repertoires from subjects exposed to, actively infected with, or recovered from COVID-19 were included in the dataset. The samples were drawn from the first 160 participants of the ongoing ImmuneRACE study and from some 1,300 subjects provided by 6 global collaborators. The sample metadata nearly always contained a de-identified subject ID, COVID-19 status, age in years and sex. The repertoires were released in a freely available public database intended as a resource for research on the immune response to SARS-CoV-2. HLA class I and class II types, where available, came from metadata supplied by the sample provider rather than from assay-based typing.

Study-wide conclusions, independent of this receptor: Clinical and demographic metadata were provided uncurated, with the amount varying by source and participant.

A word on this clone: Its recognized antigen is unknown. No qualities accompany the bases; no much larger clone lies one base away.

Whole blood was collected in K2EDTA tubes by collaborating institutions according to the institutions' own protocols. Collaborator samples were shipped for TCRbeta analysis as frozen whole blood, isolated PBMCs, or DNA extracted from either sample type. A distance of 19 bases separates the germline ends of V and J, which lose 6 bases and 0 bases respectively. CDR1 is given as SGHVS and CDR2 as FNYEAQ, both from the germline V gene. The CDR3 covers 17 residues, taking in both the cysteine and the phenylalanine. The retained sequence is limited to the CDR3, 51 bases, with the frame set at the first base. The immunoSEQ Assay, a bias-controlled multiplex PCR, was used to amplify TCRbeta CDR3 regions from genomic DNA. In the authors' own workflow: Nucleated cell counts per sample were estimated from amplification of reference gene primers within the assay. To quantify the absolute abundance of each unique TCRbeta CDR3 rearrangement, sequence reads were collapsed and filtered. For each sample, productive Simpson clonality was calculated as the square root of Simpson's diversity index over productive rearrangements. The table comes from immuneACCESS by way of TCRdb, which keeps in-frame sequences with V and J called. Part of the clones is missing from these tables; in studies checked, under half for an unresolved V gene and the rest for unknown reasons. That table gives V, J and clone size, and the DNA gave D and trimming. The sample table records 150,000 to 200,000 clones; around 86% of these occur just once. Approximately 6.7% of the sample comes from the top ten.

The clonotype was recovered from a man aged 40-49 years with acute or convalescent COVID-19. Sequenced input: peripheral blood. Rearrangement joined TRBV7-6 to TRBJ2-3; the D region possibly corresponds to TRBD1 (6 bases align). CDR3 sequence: CASRKPIGGASTDTQYF. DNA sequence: TGTGCCAGCAGAAAACCGATAGGGGGAGCTAGCACAGATACGCAGTATTTT.